One sample yielded the 12 T cell receptor beta chains listed below, sequenced in a study of blood T cell repertoires in COVID-19 (TCRdb year 2020). The receptor library was made with the immunoSEQ multiplex PCR assay. As stored in TCRdb, this immuneACCESS dataset retains in-frame rearrangements with V and J assigned. A fraction of the clones does not appear; measured against another copy, unresolved V genes explain less than half of the discrepancy, and the remainder lacks a known reason. The sample table holds some 190,000 clones, of which over 75% were seen once. The ten largest clones represent under 3.5% of the sample. Input material: peripheral blood. These TCRs come from a man between 60 and 70 years old with acute or convalescent COVID-19.

The genes are TRBV28 and TRBJ1-2; 7 bases match TRBD1. V lost 5 bases to trimming and J lost 2 bases; unmatched junction nucleotides: 8. This CDR3 comprises 15 residues. The germline CDR1 and CDR2 sequences are MDHEN and SYDVKM. CDR3 loop: CASSPRDRTNYGYTF. CDR3 nucleotide sequence: TGTGCCAGCAGTCCCCGGGACAGAACAAACTATGGCTACACCTTC.

V gene TRBV12-3 or TRBV12-4 combines with J gene TRBJ2-5, with 8 bases matching TRBD1. There are 13 residues in the CDR3. The ends lost 5 bases at V and 3 bases at J; junction bases unmatched: 2. CDR3 bases: TGTGCCAGCAGTCGGGGACAGGAAGAGACCCAGTACTTC. Its protein product is CASSRGQEETQYF.

This clone was seen a handful of times. The chain employs TRBV24-1 and TRBJ2-7; D ambiguous. CDR3 length equals 12 residues. V was cut by 1 base and J by 5 bases, with 5 bases left in between. CDR1 is KGHDR and CDR2 is SFDVKD in the germline V gene. The CDR3 DNA sequence: TGTGCCACCAGTGATTTTACGGACGAGCAGTACTTC. It translates to CATSDFTDEQYF.

The V gene is TRBV5-1, the J gene TRBJ1-2, with unresolved D. Trimming stripped 2 bases from V and 4 bases from J, with 6 bases between. Per the germline V gene, CDR1 is SGHRS and CDR2 is YFSETQ. The CDR3 extends over 12 amino acids. CDR3 amino acids: CASSFSGYGYTF. The CDR3 bases are TGCGCCAGCAGCTTTTCCGGCTATGGCTACACCTTC.

This chain joins TRBV3-1 (or the pseudogene TRBV3-2) and TRBJ2-5, with 11 positions matching TRBD2. CDR3 size: 15 residues. V was pared by 4 bases and J by 5 bases, with 6 bases of the junction left unmatched. Germline V gene data show CDR1 as LGHDT and CDR2 as YNNKEL (reference sequence). This CDR3 reads CASSRGLAAVETQYF. In nucleotides, the CDR3 is TGTGCCAGCAGCCGGGGACTAGCGGCCGTCGAGACCCAGTACTTC.

A single count supports this clone. The V and J genes are TRBV3-1 (or the pseudogene TRBV3-2) and TRBJ1-2; D uncertain. Germline-derived CDR1 and CDR2 are LGHDT and YNNKEL (reference sequence). The CDR3 is made up of 15 amino acids. Trimming took off 0 bases at V and 7 bases at J, with 15 bases between the two ends. CDR3: CASSQDRPGSGGYTF. Written as DNA, the CDR3 is TGTGCCAGCAGCCAAGACAGGCCAGGAAGTGGTGGCTACACCTTC.

J is TRBJ2-2 and V is TRBV24-1; D is possibly TRBD1 (6 bases). Germline V gene lookup returns CDR1 KGHDR and CDR2 SFDVKD. The CDR3 is 13 residues long. Trimming pared 9 bases from V and 4 bases from J, leaving 11 bases between. This CDR3 reads CATGTGFTGELFF. The CDR3 nucleotides read TGTGCCACCGGAACAGGGTTCACCGGGGAGCTGTTTTTT.

The chain employs TRBV28 and TRBJ2-3, with D perhaps TRBD2 (5 bases). CDR1 MDHEN and CDR2 SYDVKM come from the germline V gene. V lost 5 bases and J 2 bases, leaving 8 bases between the germline ends. This CDR3 spans 13 amino acids. CDR3 loop: CASSLTTTDTQYF. DNA for the CDR3: TGTGCCAGCAGTCTGACTACCACAGATACGCAGTATTTT.

V usage is TRBV5-6 and J usage is TRBJ1-4; D not certain. The CDR3 covers 15 residues. Germline V lookup: CDR1 SGHDT, CDR2 YYEEEE. V lost 4 bases, J lost 8 bases, and 18 bases lay in between. The CDR3 DNA sequence: TGTGCCAGCAGCCTCGGGATGAACGAGGGCGAAAAACTGTTTTTT. Amino acids: CASSLGMNEGEKLFF.

The chain uses TRBV7-9 and TRBJ2-3, with unresolved D. Trimming cost V 3 bases and J 5 bases, with 12 bases left between them. The CDR3 spans 14 residues. Germline assignment: CDR1 SEHNR and CDR2 FQNEAQ (reference sequence). CDR3 sequence reads: CASSLRPVGDTQYF. The CDR3 DNA reads TGTGCCAGCAGCTTGAGGCCAGTGGGAGATACGCAGTATTTT.

The chain recombines TRBV5-1 with TRBJ2-2; TRBD2 is a possible D gene (5 bases). The V gene lost 0 bases and the J gene lost 4 bases, with 16 bases spanning the gap. Germline lookup yields CDR1 SGHRS and CDR2 YFSETQ. This CDR3 comprises 17 residues. Here the CDR3 reads CASSLGHSLAFTGELFF. The CDR3 DNA sequence: TGCGCCAGCAGCTTGGGTCATTCGCTAGCCTTCACCGGGGAGCTGTTTTTT.

In its sample, this clone was seen once. The genes are TRBV3-1 (or the pseudogene TRBV3-2) and TRBJ2-7; 8 positions match TRBD2. CDR3 length: 16 residues. The J segment lost 0 bases and the V segment lost 5 bases, leaving 9 bases of the junction unmatched. Germline CDR1 LGHDT, CDR2 YNNKEL (reference sequence). The CDR3 DNA reads as TGTGCCAGCAGCACCAGGACTAGCCAAAGCTCCTACGAGCAGTACTTC. It specifies CASSTRTSQSSYEQYF.